The clone carrying this TCR beta chain was observed a handful of times. Germline lookup yields CDR1 SGHVS and CDR2 FQNEAQ. The CDR3 is 18 residues long. The J segment lost 2 bases and the V segment lost 1 base, leaving 10 bases of the junction unmatched. These data are taken from a study of cytomegalovirus exposure and HLA in healthy donors. Whole-study context: HLA-typed donors were the source of 82 million or so unique TCRs, which an early data release held.

Primers included in the PCR were 60 Vbeta and 13 Jbeta primers. Here immunoSEQ multiplex PCR was the method, and the copy in TCRdb shows in-frame clones only, minus some. The table includes 150,000 or so clones, just under 75% detected once. This receptor was obtained from a woman aged 18-35 years in good health and CMV-seronegative. The sequenced material came from PBMCs. The chain couples TRBV7-8 to TRBJ2-2; 7 bases match TRBD2. CDR3 sequence (DNA): TGTGCCAGCAGCTTAGGGGCCCACGGGACTAAAAACACCGGGGAGCTGTTTTTT. Its protein product is CASSLGAHGTKNTGELFF.